This is a list of T cell receptor beta chains from one sample in a study of T cells in Graves' hyperthyroidism and ophthalmopathy. One entry per CDR3 protein, called by TCRdb with MiXCR from the multiplex PCR reads. Here the sample spans approximately 490,000 distinct CDR3 sequences, about 20% being singletons. Specimen: blood. These receptor sequences come from a woman in her 70s with Graves' ophthalmopathy. Both conserved end residues are part of each CDR3. D genes are given only for firm matches. Clone size is given for some rows only: seen once, a few or many times, or a class if the clone is expanded.

>-|TRBV11-2|TRBJ2-5|many
TGTGCCAGCAGCATACCGGGACTCCGCATGGGGACCCAGTACTTC
CASSIPGLRMGTQYF
>-|TRBV11-2|TRBJ2-5|many
TGTGCCAGCAGCCCAGGGGCGGTGCAAGAGACCCAGTACTTC
CASSPGAVQETQYF
>-|TRBV11-3|TRBJ2-3|-
TGTGCCAGCAGCTTAGATCGGAGCACGCAGTATTTT
CASSLDRSTQYF
>-|TRBV20-1|TRBJ1-2|-
TGCAGTGCTAGAGATCGGGAGGGCCGCAGGGAATGGTATGGCTACACCTTC
CSARDREGRREWYGYTF
>TRBD1|TRBV18|TRBJ2-1|-
TGTGCCAGCTCAACCGGACAGGGTGAGCAGTTCTTC
CASSTGQGEQFF
>TRBD1|TRBV7-2|TRBJ1-1|many
TGTGCCAGCAGAAAAGACAGGGGCGGCACTGAAGCTTTCTTT
CASRKDRGGTEAFF
>TRBD2|TRBV7-8|TRBJ2-1|-
TGTGCCAGCAGCTTAGCTGCTAGCGGGAGGGCCTCCGAGCAGTTCTTC
CASSLAASGRASEQFF
>-|TRBV5-5|TRBJ1-5|few
TGTGCCAGCAGCTTGCCATACCAGCCCCAGCATTTT
CASSLPYQPQHF
>-|TRBV7-9|TRBJ1-2|few
TGTGCCAGCAGCCCCGGACAGGGCTACACCTTC
CASSPGQGYTF
>-|TRBV7-9|TRBJ1-2|-
TGTGCCAGCAGCTGGGTCAGCTATGGCTACACCTTC
CASSWVSYGYTF
>-|TRBV9|TRBJ2-2|few
TGTGCCAGCAGCGGCACAGGACCGGAGCTGTTTTTT
CASSGTGPELFF
>TRBD2|TRBV5-1|TRBJ2-7|-
TGCGCCAGCAGCTTGACGGGGACTAGTCGGGACGAGCAGTACTTC
CASSLTGTSRDEQYF
>-|TRBV12-3/TRBV12-4|TRBJ1-5|many
TGTGCCAGCAGTTTAACATCAATTAATCAGCCCCAGCATTTT
CASSLTSINQPQHF
>TRBD1|TRBV11-2|TRBJ1-1|many
TGTGCCAGCAGCTCGGACAGGGTGAACACTGAAGCTTTCTTT
CASSSDRVNTEAFF
>TRBD1|TRBV2|TRBJ1-3|-
TGTGCCAGCAACCTAGACAGGGCAGCCGGAAACACCATATATTTT
CASNLDRAAGNTIYF
>TRBD2|TRBV7-7|TRBJ2-1|-
TGTGCTAGCAGCACGGGACTAGCGGATGAGCAGTTCTTC
CASSTGLADEQFF
>-|TRBV28|TRBJ2-7|few
TGTGCCAGCACTCTGAGGCAGGGAGCGCGCGGGGAGCAGTACTTC
CASTLRQGARGEQYF
>TRBD2|TRBV20-1|TRBJ2-1|many
TGCAGTGCCCTAGCGGGAGGGCCTAATGAGCAGTTCTTC
CSALAGGPNEQFF